Below, 16 T cell receptor beta chains from the same sample are listed, as sequenced in a study of T cells in Graves' hyperthyroidism and ophthalmopathy. TCR beta CDR3 sequences were amplified from RNA transcripts. The HTBI primer set served for first-round RT-PCR of the TCR CDR3. MiXCR, run by TCRdb on the multiplex PCR reads, gives a single entry per CDR3 protein. The sample consists of 380,000 or so distinct CDR3 sequences, around 14% of them appearing once. The material sequenced was blood. Receptors originate from a woman in her twenties or thirties with Graves' hyperthyroidism.

This clonotype was seen a handful of times. The chain recombines TRBV6-1 with TRBJ1-3; unclear D gene. This CDR3 is built from 13 residues. The germline gives CDR1 MNHNS, CDR2 SASEGT. Here the CDR3 DNA reads TGTGCTACCTTCGGGATCTCTGGAAACACCATATATTTT. Residues: CATFGISGNTIYF.

Ten or more counts support this clonotype. The CDR3 spells CASSLDQRESNIQYF. For the CDR3, the DNA is TGTGCCAGCAGCTTAGATCAGCGGGAAAGTAACATTCAGTACTTC. This rearrangement joins TRBV11-2 to TRBJ2-4, with 7 bases fitting TRBD2. Unmatched junction bases numbered 6, after V lost 0 bases and J lost 7 bases. The CDR3 spans 15 residues. From germline, CDR1 is SGHAT and CDR2 FQNNGV.

This clonotype was observed at least ten times. This chain connects TRBV11-2 to TRBJ1-1; D not resolved. Trimming removed 0 bases from V and 5 bases from J, with 10 bases in between. CDR3 size: 14 residues. The germline V gene has CDR1 SGHAT and CDR2 FQNNGV. CDR3 nucleotides: TGTGCCAGCAGCTTAGATCGGACGGGTACTGAAGCTTTCTTT. Its translation is CASSLDRTGTEAFF.

This clonotype was observed many times. V gene TRBV6-2 or TRBV6-3 combines with J gene TRBJ2-7, with TRBD2 matching over 8 bases. Germline V gene data show CDR1 as MNHEY and CDR2 as SVGEGT. CDR3 length: 15 residues. V trimming: 6 bases; J trimming: 2 bases; junction bases outside the gene matches: 9. The CDR3 sequence: CASRPTSGLAYEQYF. Written as DNA, the CDR3 is TGTGCCAGCAGGCCTACTAGCGGACTTGCCTACGAGCAGTACTTC.

A single count supports this clonotype. A clone one base away is much larger, so this may be a read error. The J gene is TRBJ2-7, the V gene TRBV27; D is ambiguous. The CDR3 is 13 amino acids. Trimming stripped 8 bases from V and 2 bases from J, with 13 bases between. Germline assignment: CDR1 MNHEY and CDR2 SMNVEV (reference sequence). CDR3 sequence: CASQRHEPYEQYF. In DNA, the CDR3 is TGTGCCAGCCAAAGACACGAACCCTACGAGCAGTACTTC.

This clonotype was detected many times. V and J are TRBV7-8 and TRBJ1-1, with unresolved D. The CDR3 is 13 residues long. The germline gives CDR1 SGHVS, CDR2 FQNEAQ. Trimming stripped 1 base from V and 8 bases from J, with 11 bases between. The CDR3 DNA sequence: TGTGCCAGCAGCTTAGGTCTGAGCACCGAAGCTTTCTTT. It specifies CASSLGLSTEAFF.

This clonotype has a handful of counts. The chain couples TRBV5-1 to TRBJ1-1; TRBD1 might be the D (6 bases). V was trimmed by 1 base and J by 1 base, leaving 8 bases between them. Germline V gene data show CDR1 as SGHRS and CDR2 as YFSETQ. This CDR3 contains 14 residues. The DNA for the CDR3 is TGCGCCAGCAGCTTGCAGGGGACGAACACTGAAGCTTTCTTT. Encoded protein: CASSLQGTNTEAFF.

At least ten counts were recorded for this clonotype. V and J are TRBV20-1 and TRBJ1-2; 8 bases are shared with TRBD1. Unmatched junction bases numbered 14, after V lost 0 bases and J lost 8 bases. Germline lookup yields CDR1 DFQATT and CDR2 SNEGSKA (reference sequence). The CDR3 totals 16 residues. In nucleotides, the CDR3 is TGCAGTGCTAGAGAGGGGCGCAGGGGGCACCCAGGGGGCTACACCTTC. It translates to CSAREGRRGHPGGYTF.

This clonotype was observed a handful of times. The rearrangement joins TRBV6-2 or TRBV6-3 to TRBJ2-3, with TRBD2 identical over 9 bases. The CDR3 totals 16 residues. In germline, CDR1 is MNHEY, CDR2 SVGEGT. V gave up 6 bases and J gave up 3 bases; unmatched junction bases: 10. CDR3 sequence (DNA): TGTGCCAGCAGGGCCCCTCTAGCGGGAAGGACAGATACGCAGTATTTT. It codes for CASRAPLAGRTDTQYF.

This clonotype was detected many times. The rearrangement uses TRBV7-9 and TRBJ1-5; D remains unclear. This CDR3 is built from 13 residues. Germline V lookup: CDR1 SEHNR, CDR2 FQNEAQ (reference sequence). V was shortened by 1 base and J by 7 bases, with 8 bases between the two germline ends. The CDR3 spells CASSLGVEQPQHF. CDR3 coding DNA: TGTGCCAGCAGCTTAGGAGTAGAGCAGCCCCAGCATTTT.

This clonotype was seen ten or more times. The CDR3 nucleotides are TGTGCCAGCTCTACTAGCGGGAGGGCATCTGAGCAGTTCTTC. Translation gives CASSTSGRASEQFF. The gene calls are TRBV7-3 and TRBJ2-1; 13 positions agree with TRBD2. Germline CDR1 and CDR2: SGHTA and FQGTGA. The CDR3 sequence is 14 residues long. Trimming took 8 bases from V and 9 from J; bases not matched to a gene: 7. The complete variable domain, with remaining parts taken from reference TRBV7-3 and TRBJ2-1, reads GAGVSQTPSNKVTEKGKYVELRCDPISGHTALYWYRQSLGQGPEFLIYFQGTGAADDSGLPNDRFFAVRPEGSVSTLKIQRTERGDSAVYLCASSTSGRASEQFFGPGTRLTVL.

This clonotype was detected ten times or more. This chain links TRBV13 with TRBJ1-1, with D perhaps matching TRBD1 (6 bases). The CDR3 extends over 15 amino acids. V was trimmed by 5 bases and J by 4 bases, leaving 17 bases between them. Germline loops: CDR1 PRHDT, CDR2 FYEKMQ (reference sequence). The CDR3 bases are TGTGCCAGCAGCCCTTACAGGGACTCGGCCACTGAAGCTTTCTTT. Translating it yields CASSPYRDSATEAFF. Looking up the rest from reference TRBV13 and TRBJ1-1 gives the full variable domain: AAGVIQSPRHLIKEKRETATLKCYPIPRHDTVYWYQQGPGQDPQFLISFYEKMQSDKGSIPDRFSAQQFSDYHSELNMSSLELGDSALYFCASSPYRDSATEAFFGQGTRLTVV.

This rearrangement joins TRBV7-9 to TRBJ2-1; 13 bases align to TRBD2. The CDR3 covers 15 residues. The trim removed 5 bases at V and 8 bases at J, leaving 6 bases unmatched. CDR1 and CDR2 from the germline V gene are SEHNR and FQNEAQ (reference sequence). CDR3 region: CASSTWTSGSYEQFF. DNA for the CDR3: TGTGCCAGCAGCACTTGGACTAGCGGGAGCTATGAGCAGTTCTTC. The full variable domain, with the rest looked up from reference TRBV7-9 and TRBJ2-1, is DTGVSQNPRHKITKRGQNVTFRCDPISEHNRLYWYRQTLGQGPEFLTYFQNEAQLEKSRLLSDRFSAERPKGSFSTLEIQRTEQGDSAMYLCASSTWTSGSYEQFFGPGTRLTVL.

The chain joins TRBV19 to TRBJ1-1; no definite D call. This CDR3 is built from 13 residues. Germline V gives CDR1 LNHDA, CDR2 SQIVND (reference sequence). With 4 bases removed from V and 3 bases from J, the gap between germline ends came to 9 bases. CDR3 residues: CASSTQRDTEAFF. Here the CDR3 DNA reads TGTGCCAGTAGTACCCAACGGGACACTGAAGCTTTCTTT.

This clonotype was seen at least ten times. The chain employs TRBV28 and TRBJ1-5; no firm D call. CDR1 and CDR2 (germline): MDHEN, SYDVKM. The V gene lost 5 bases and the J gene lost 9 bases, with 8 bases spanning the gap. This CDR3 contains 11 residues. The CDR3 reads CASSRFGPQHF. The CDR3 region has the DNA TGTGCCAGCAGTCGGTTTGGGCCCCAGCATTTT.

This clonotype has a count of ten or more. The V and J genes are TRBV10-3 and TRBJ1-2; D gene uncertain. Per germline, CDR1 ENHRY and CDR2 SYGVKD. V gave up 2 bases and J gave up 2 bases, with 15 bases separating them. The CDR3 loop spans 16 amino acids. CDR3 in DNA: TGTGCCATCAGTGAGAACGGGATCTCAGGAAACTATGGCTACACCTTC. This encodes CAISENGISGNYGYTF.